These T cell receptor beta chains were read from a single sample in a study of cytomegalovirus exposure and HLA in healthy donors. Assay: immunoSEQ multiplex PCR; the TCRdb copy retains only in-frame clones and omits some. The data show over 150,000 clones, 75% to 90% seen once. The specimen sequenced was PBMCs. The source is a male donor in good health and CMV-seronegative. CDR3s include the opening cysteine and the closing phenylalanine or tryptophan. D genes are given only for firm matches. Only some rows state a clone size, as once, few, many or a class for expanded clones.

-,-,TRBV30,TRBJ1-1,CAWSGGAPGAFF,TGTGCCTGGAGCGGAGGGGCCCCGGGAGCTTTCTTT
-,few,TRBV25-1,TRBJ1-4,CASSGDEKLFF,TGTGCCAGCAGCGGGGATGAAAAACTGTTTTTT
TRBD1,once,TRBV7-2,TRBJ2-2,CASSRGGQANTGELFF,TGTGCCAGCAGCCGCGGCGGACAGGCTAACACCGGGGAGCTGTTTTTT
-,-,TRBV18,TRBJ1-1,CASSPIGGRTEAFF,TGTGCCAGCTCACCAATAGGGGGACGCACTGAAGCTTTCTTT
TRBD2,once,TRBV7-2,TRBJ2-1,CASSYSGGGTGGEQFF,TGTGCCAGCAGCTACAGCGGGGGGGGGACTGGGGGAGAGCAGTTCTTC
TRBD1,-,TRBV6-5,TRBJ1-5,CASRGFEQGLPQHF,TGTGCCAGCAGGGGATTCGAACAGGGGCTGCCCCAGCATTTT
TRBD1,-,TRBV4-1,TRBJ1-1,CASIQGAGTEAFF,TGCGCCAGCATCCAGGGGGCGGGCACTGAAGCTTTCTTT
TRBD1,-,TRBV6-1,TRBJ1-1,CASSGTGLGTEAFF,TGTGCCAGCAGTGGGACAGGCCTAGGGACTGAAGCTTTCTTT
-,-,TRBV5-1,TRBJ1-5,CASSPGQSNQPQHF,TGCGCCAGCAGCCCTGGCCAGAGCAATCAGCCCCAGCATTTT
-,-,TRBV7-2,TRBJ2-1,CASSLSRWNEQFF,TGTGCCAGCAGCTTATCCCGGTGGAATGAGCAGTTCTTC
TRBD1,once,TRBV6-5,TRBJ1-3,CASSRDSRNTIYF,TGTGCCAGCAGCCGGGACAGCAGAAACACCATATATTTT
TRBD1,-,TRBV4-3,TRBJ2-2,CASSQAGTVRSGELFF,TGCGCCAGCAGCCAGGCCGGGACAGTTCGCTCAGGGGAGCTGTTTTTT
-,-,TRBV6-4,TRBJ1-2,CASSDTAVNLGQLYGYTF,TGTGCCAGCAGTGACACAGCCGTAAATCTCGGTCAACTCTATGGCTACACCTTC
-,-,TRBV4-1,TRBJ1-1,CASSHLTAPNTEAFF,TGCGCCAGCAGCCACCTGACAGCCCCCAACACTGAAGCTTTCTTT
TRBD1,-,TRBV11-2,TRBJ2-7,CASSATPGTAYFYEQYF,TGTGCCAGCAGCGCGACTCCCGGGACAGCTTATTTCTACGAGCAGTACTTC
-,-,TRBV29-1,TRBJ1-2,CSVGTVNRFTF,TGCAGCGTTGGGACAGTAAACCGCTTTACCTTC
-,-,TRBV27,TRBJ1-1,CASSLWSGRPTEAFF,TGTGCCAGCAGTTTATGGTCAGGGAGGCCCACTGAAGCTTTCTTT
-,-,TRBV11-2,TRBJ1-4,CASSFTGEQSEKLFF,TGTGCCAGCAGCTTCACAGGAGAACAAAGTGAAAAACTGTTTTTT
-,-,TRBV6-1,TRBJ2-2,CASSTGSTNTGELFF,TGTGCCAGCAGTACAGGGTCCACTAACACCGGGGAGCTGTTTTTT
TRBD2,-,TRBV7-2,TRBJ2-3,CASSFGTSGGRADTQYF,TGTGCCAGCAGCTTCGGGACTAGCGGGGGTAGGGCAGATACGCAGTATTTT
-,-,TRBV5-6,TRBJ2-4,CASSSYGGATNIQYF,TGTGCCAGCAGCTCGTATGGGGGGGCTACGAACATTCAGTACTTC
-,-,TRBV10-3,TRBJ2-7,CAISDRQGAYEQYF,TGTGCCATCAGTGATCGTCAGGGTGCCTACGAGCAGTACTTC
TRBD2,-,TRBV7-2,TRBJ2-7,CASSLGLAGDEQYF,TGTGCCAGCAGCTTGGGACTAGCGGGAGACGAGCAGTACTTC
-,-,TRBV5-1,TRBJ2-7,CASSFSSGPSSYEQYF,TGCGCCAGCAGCTTCTCCTCCGGCCCTAGCTCCTACGAGCAGTACTTC
TRBD1,few,TRBV7-2,TRBJ2-7,CASSHEWTGEITYEQYF,TGTGCCAGCAGCCACGAATGGACAGGGGAAATAACCTACGAGCAGTACTTC